This record concerns one T cell receptor (beta chain) sequence. Its target is not known. These data are taken from a study of T cell responses to AZD1222 COVID-19 vaccine. General observations from the study: Spike-specific TCR breadth rose after two AZD1222 doses, and depth rose as well. Mostly white British, mostly female donors; authors suggested clonal diversity may be underestimated.

The germline CDR1 and CDR2 sequences are MNHEY and SVGAGI. The CDR3 has 14 amino acids. V lost 2 bases, J lost 0 bases, and 7 bases lay in between. Assay: immunoSEQ multiplex PCR; the TCRdb copy retains only in-frame clones and omits some. The table lists around 170,000 clones, around 90% of them singletons. This TCR was recovered from an adult who received the AZD1222 COVID-19 vaccine. This specimen was peripheral blood, taken 28 days after the second AZD1222 dose. The chain links TRBV6-5 to TRBJ1-1; D call uncertain. CDR3 nucleotides: TGTGCCAGCAGTTACAAGGGAATGAACACTGAAGCTTTCTTT. Encoded protein: CASSYKGMNTEAFF.